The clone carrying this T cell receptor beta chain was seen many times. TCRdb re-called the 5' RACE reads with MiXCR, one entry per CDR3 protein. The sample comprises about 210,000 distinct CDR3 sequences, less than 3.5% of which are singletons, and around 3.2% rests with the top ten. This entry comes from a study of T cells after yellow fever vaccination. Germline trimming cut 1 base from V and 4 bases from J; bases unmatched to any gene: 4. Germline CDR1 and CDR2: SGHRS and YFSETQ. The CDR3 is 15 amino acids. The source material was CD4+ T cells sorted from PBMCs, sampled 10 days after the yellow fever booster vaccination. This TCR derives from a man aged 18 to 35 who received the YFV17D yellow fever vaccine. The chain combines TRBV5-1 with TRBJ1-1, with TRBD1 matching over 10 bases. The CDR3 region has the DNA TGCGCCAGCAGCTTGTTGGGACAGGGGAGCACTGAAGCTTTCTTT. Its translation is CASSLLGQGSTEAFF.